The entry below describes one T cell receptor (beta chain). Its antigen is as yet unknown. This sequence may be a read error, since a much larger clone differs from it by one base. Healthy Russian Caucasian donors spanned ages about 6 to 100 years. This entry comes from a study of blood T cells in healthy people across ages. Study results and caveats: Diversity figures based on one million T cells were deemed too low.

V was clipped by 0 bases and J by 3 bases, with 12 bases between them. Germline CDR1 reads DFQATT; CDR2 reads SNEGSKA (reference sequence). The CDR3 is 15 residues long. Primed by a sample-barcoded 5' primer and a J-beta primer mix, a second PCR proceeded for roughly 7 to 11 cycles. A template-switch adaptor containing 12 random nucleotides labeled each cDNA molecule. TCRdb analysed the 5' RACE reads with MiXCR anew, one entry per CDR3 protein. Here the sample spans 1.5 million to 2 million distinct CDR3 sequences, roughly 30% being singletons. The sequence came from a woman in her twenties or thirties in good health. Sequenced sample: blood. The chain joins TRBV20-1 to TRBJ2-4; D unresolved. The CDR3 reads CSARDTDQVKNIQYF. The CDR3, as DNA: TGCAGTGCTAGAGATACCGACCAAGTCAAAAACATTCAGTACTTC.